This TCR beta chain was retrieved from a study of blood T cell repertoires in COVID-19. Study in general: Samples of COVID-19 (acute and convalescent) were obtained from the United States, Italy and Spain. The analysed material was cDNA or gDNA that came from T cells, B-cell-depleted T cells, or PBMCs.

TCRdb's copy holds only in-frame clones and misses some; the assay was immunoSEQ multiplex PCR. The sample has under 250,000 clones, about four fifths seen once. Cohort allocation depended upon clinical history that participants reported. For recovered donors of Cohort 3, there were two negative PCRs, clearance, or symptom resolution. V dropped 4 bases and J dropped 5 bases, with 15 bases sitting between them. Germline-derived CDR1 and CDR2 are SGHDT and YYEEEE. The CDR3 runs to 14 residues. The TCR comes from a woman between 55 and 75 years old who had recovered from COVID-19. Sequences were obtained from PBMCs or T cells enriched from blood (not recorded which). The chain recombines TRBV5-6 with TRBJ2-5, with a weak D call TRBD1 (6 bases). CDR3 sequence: CASSPKGGGETQYF. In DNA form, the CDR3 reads TGTGCCAGCAGCCCAAAAGGGGGTGGGGAGACCCAGTACTTC.